The present T cell receptor (beta chain) was sequenced within a study of Ad26.COV2.S vaccination and SARS-CoV-2 variants. Across the study: COV1001, an Ad26.COV2.S trial, supplied this vaccine-arm donor.

Study outcomes and limitations: There was reportedly substantial breadth in spike-specific CD8+ and CD4+ T cell responses after vaccination. Vaccine recipients showed a spike-specific TCR breadth that was higher than in placebo recipients.

Unmatched junction bases numbered 0, after V lost 4 bases and J lost 0 bases. This CDR3 is 15 amino acids long. CDR1 is SGHAT and CDR2 is FQNNGV in the germline V gene. With regard to this clone: As yet, its antigen is unknown.

Sequencing was performed with immunoSEQ multiplex PCR; in TCRdb, only in-frame clones are kept and a portion is missing. The repertoire holds 440,000 or so clones, with 80% to 90% as singletons. Sample treatment: roughly 18 received Ad26.COV2.S at low or high dose, single or two shots; about five received placebo; per-sample allocation not given. Day 63 after the first vaccine or placebo injection was the time point for sampling. Donation came from an adult in Boston who was aged 18-55 years. The sequence was obtained from a person between 18 and 59 years old who received the Ad26.COV2.S COVID-19 vaccine or a placebo. This rearrangement joins TRBV11-2 to TRBJ2-7, with 13 bases lining up with TRBD2. The sequenced sample was peripheral blood, obtained in a trial of Ad26.COV2.S vaccine versus placebo. CDR3 region: CASSWTSGSSYEQYF. The CDR3 DNA is TGTGCCAGCAGCTGGACTAGCGGGAGCTCCTACGAGCAGTACTTC.